The rows below give T cell receptor beta chains drawn from one sample of a study of CD8+CD57+ T cells in acquired aplastic anemia. Each CDR3 protein is one row after TCRdb ran MiXCR on the reads. The sample has hundreds of thousands of distinct CDR3 sequences; less than 35% are singletons. Sequencing was carried out using sorted CD4+, CD8+, or CD8+CD57+ T cells (not recorded which) from PBMCs. The origin of the receptors is a human donor with aplastic anemia. CDR3s include the opening cysteine and the closing phenylalanine or tryptophan. The D gene is left open where the match is weak. A row's size may be missing; if present it is once, few, many or a size class.

CDR3aa: CSARAPPGQANYGYTF; CDR3nt: TGCAGTGCTAGGGCCCCCCCCGGACAGGCCAACTATGGCTACACCTTC; abundance: few; v_gene: TRBV20-1; d_gene: TRBD1; j_gene: TRBJ1-2
CDR3aa: CASSLFGRNEKLFF; CDR3nt: TGTGCCAGCAGCTTATTTGGAAGGAATGAAAAACTGTTTTTT; abundance: -; v_gene: TRBV7-9; d_gene: -; j_gene: TRBJ1-4
CDR3aa: CASSHNPGQGLPGELFF; CDR3nt: TGTGCCAGCAGCCACAACCCGGGACAGGGTTTGCCCGGGGAGCTGTTTTTT; abundance: many; v_gene: TRBV7-2; d_gene: TRBD1; j_gene: TRBJ2-2
CDR3aa: CSQNNEQFF; CDR3nt: TGCAGCCAAAACAATGAGCAGTTCTTC; abundance: -; v_gene: TRBV29-1; d_gene: -; j_gene: TRBJ2-1
CDR3aa: CATSRAPGTSGYNEQFF; CDR3nt: TGTGCCACCAGCAGAGCGCCCGGGACTAGCGGTTACAATGAGCAGTTCTTC; abundance: few; v_gene: TRBV15; d_gene: TRBD2; j_gene: TRBJ2-1
CDR3aa: CASSLGKIYEQYF; CDR3nt: TGTGCCAGCAGCTTAGGGAAGATCTACGAGCAGTACTTC; abundance: few; v_gene: TRBV7-2; d_gene: -; j_gene: TRBJ2-7
CDR3aa: CASRMTSGVYNEQFF; CDR3nt: TGTGCCAGCAGGATGACTAGTGGGGTCTACAATGAGCAGTTCTTC; abundance: few; v_gene: TRBV2; d_gene: -; j_gene: TRBJ2-1
CDR3aa: CASSMGTSGRGETQYF; CDR3nt: TGCGCCAGCAGCATGGGGACTAGCGGGAGAGGGGAGACCCAGTACTTC; abundance: -; v_gene: TRBV5-1; d_gene: TRBD2; j_gene: TRBJ2-5
CDR3aa: CASGLTSGRDEQFF; CDR3nt: TGTGCCAGCGGCTTAACTAGCGGGAGAGATGAGCAGTTCTTC; abundance: few; v_gene: TRBV11-2; d_gene: TRBD2; j_gene: TRBJ2-1
CDR3aa: CASSIAITAGAGHEQYF; CDR3nt: TGTGCCAGTAGTATAGCGATTACGGCGGGAGCGGGTCACGAGCAGTACTTC; abundance: few; v_gene: TRBV19; d_gene: TRBD2; j_gene: TRBJ2-7
CDR3aa: CASSPTLRGSGNTIYF; CDR3nt: TGTGCCAGCAGCCCTACCCTCAGGGGGTCTGGAAACACCATATATTTT; abundance: few; v_gene: TRBV9; d_gene: TRBD1; j_gene: TRBJ1-3
CDR3aa: CASSLGRAGYEQYF; CDR3nt: TGTGCCAGCAGTCTCGGGAGGGCCGGATACGAGCAGTACTTC; abundance: -; v_gene: TRBV6-1; d_gene: TRBD2; j_gene: TRBJ2-7
CDR3aa: CASSQRLAGGYNEQFF; CDR3nt: TGTGCCAGCAGCCAACGTCTAGCGGGAGGTTACAATGAGCAGTTCTTC; abundance: few; v_gene: TRBV16; d_gene: TRBD2; j_gene: TRBJ2-1
CDR3aa: CASSPRQLGQGRHEQFF; CDR3nt: TGTGCCAGCAGTCCCAGACAACTCGGACAGGGTCGGCATGAGCAGTTCTTC; abundance: once; v_gene: TRBV2; d_gene: TRBD1; j_gene: TRBJ2-1
CDR3aa: CSARVGGTNTGELFF; CDR3nt: TGCAGTGCTAGAGTCGGGGGGACGAACACCGGGGAGCTGTTTTTT; abundance: many; v_gene: TRBV20-1; d_gene: TRBD2; j_gene: TRBJ2-2
CDR3aa: CSVAVRGQTNEKLFF; CDR3nt: TGCAGCGTTGCGGTCAGGGGGCAAACTAATGAAAAACTGTTTTTT; abundance: many; v_gene: TRBV29-1; d_gene: TRBD1; j_gene: TRBJ1-4
CDR3aa: CSARRTGGLAEQYF; CDR3nt: TGCAGTGCTAGACGTACAGGGGGCCTAGCCGAGCAGTACTTC; abundance: many; v_gene: TRBV20-1; d_gene: TRBD1; j_gene: TRBJ2-7
CDR3aa: CSAQFGGRETQYF; CDR3nt: TGCAGCGCACAATTCGGGGGGCGAGAGACCCAGTACTTC; abundance: many; v_gene: TRBV29-1; d_gene: -; j_gene: TRBJ2-5
CDR3aa: CASSLRGGPSYEQYF; CDR3nt: TGTGCTAGCAGCTTAAGGGGGGGACCCTCCTACGAGCAGTACTTC; abundance: many; v_gene: TRBV7-7; d_gene: -; j_gene: TRBJ2-7
CDR3aa: CANSFYTVETEAFF; CDR3nt: TGTGCCAACAGCTTTTACACGGTAGAGACTGAAGCTTTCTTT; abundance: -; v_gene: TRBV7-2; d_gene: -; j_gene: TRBJ1-1
CDR3aa: CASSLSGRAIGNEQFF; CDR3nt: TGTGCCAGCAGCCTTAGCGGGAGGGCAATCGGTAATGAGCAGTTCTTC; abundance: -; v_gene: TRBV19; d_gene: TRBD2; j_gene: TRBJ2-1
CDR3aa: CASSLDPGHTEAFF; CDR3nt: TGCGCCAGCAGCTTGGATCCGGGCCACACTGAAGCTTTCTTT; abundance: few; v_gene: TRBV12-3/TRBV12-4; d_gene: -; j_gene: TRBJ1-1
CDR3aa: CASSLDGELGTQYF; CDR3nt: TGTGCCAGCAGCTTAGATGGGGAATTGGGGACCCAGTACTTC; abundance: -; v_gene: TRBV13; d_gene: -; j_gene: TRBJ2-5
CDR3aa: CASSRQGDGQPQHF; CDR3nt: TGTGCCAGCTCAAGACAGGGCGACGGGCAGCCCCAGCATTTT; abundance: few; v_gene: TRBV18; d_gene: TRBD1; j_gene: TRBJ1-5
CDR3aa: CASSFSGELEQYF; CDR3nt: TGTGCCAGCAGTTTCTCGGGGGAATTAGAGCAGTACTTC; abundance: -; v_gene: TRBV12-3/TRBV12-4; d_gene: -; j_gene: TRBJ2-7
CDR3aa: CASSEEYRAVGNTIYF; CDR3nt: TGTGCCAGCAGCGAAGAATACAGGGCCGTAGGAAACACCATATATTTT; abundance: few; v_gene: TRBV9; d_gene: -; j_gene: TRBJ1-3
CDR3aa: CASSESSWGRVNSPLHF; CDR3nt: TGCGCCAGCAGTGAGTCGAGTTGGGGACGGGTTAATTCACCCCTCCACTTT; abundance: -; v_gene: TRBV10-1; d_gene: -; j_gene: TRBJ1-6
CDR3aa: CASSTLLAEQETQYF; CDR3nt: TGTGCCAGTAGTACCCTATTAGCGGAACAAGAGACCCAGTACTTC; abundance: -; v_gene: TRBV19; d_gene: -; j_gene: TRBJ2-5
CDR3aa: CASKRTRSTGELFF; CDR3nt: TGTGCCAGCAAGCGGACTCGTTCCACCGGGGAGCTGTTTTTT; abundance: -; v_gene: TRBV6-1; d_gene: -; j_gene: TRBJ2-2
CDR3aa: CSAKTQGFVFNQPQHF; CDR3nt: TGCAGTGCTAAAACACAGGGGTTTGTGTTTAATCAGCCCCAGCATTTT; abundance: -; v_gene: TRBV20-1; d_gene: TRBD1; j_gene: TRBJ1-5
CDR3aa: CATSPPVSFFSYEQYF; CDR3nt: TGTGCCACCAGCCCCCCCGTAAGCTTCTTCTCCTACGAGCAGTACTTC; abundance: many; v_gene: TRBV15; d_gene: -; j_gene: TRBJ2-7
CDR3aa: CASSEGVWGSPYF; CDR3nt: TGTGCCAGCAGTGAAGGGGTTTGGGGCTCGCCATATTTT; abundance: -; v_gene: TRBV6-1; d_gene: -; j_gene: TRBJ1-3
CDR3aa: CASSYSTRVNEQFF; CDR3nt: TGTGCCAGCAGTTACTCGACCAGGGTGAATGAGCAGTTCTTC; abundance: -; v_gene: TRBV6-5; d_gene: -; j_gene: TRBJ2-1
CDR3aa: CSARDGIGGESYGYTF; CDR3nt: TGCAGTGCTAGAGATGGTATCGGGGGGGAGAGCTATGGCTACACCTTC; abundance: many; v_gene: TRBV20-1; d_gene: -; j_gene: TRBJ1-2
CDR3aa: CASSIPRGYGYTF; CDR3nt: TGTGCCAGTAGTATACCCCGTGGCTATGGCTACACCTTC; abundance: many; v_gene: TRBV19; d_gene: -; j_gene: TRBJ1-2
CDR3aa: CASRRSTNEKLFF; CDR3nt: TGTGCCAGCAGAAGAAGTACTAATGAAAAACTGTTTTTT; abundance: many; v_gene: TRBV25-1; d_gene: -; j_gene: TRBJ1-4
CDR3aa: CASGLRQGAGEQYF; CDR3nt: TGTGCCAGCGGACTTCGACAGGGGGCGGGAGAGCAGTACTTC; abundance: many; v_gene: TRBV14; d_gene: TRBD1; j_gene: TRBJ2-7
CDR3aa: CASSESPGQNSPLHF; CDR3nt: TGCGCCAGCAGTGAATCACCGGGACAGAATTCACCCCTCCACTTT; abundance: -; v_gene: TRBV10-2; d_gene: TRBD1; j_gene: TRBJ1-6
CDR3aa: CASSATDRWGTEAFF; CDR3nt: TGTGCCAGCAGCGCGACCGACAGGTGGGGCACTGAAGCTTTCTTT; abundance: few; v_gene: TRBV7-8; d_gene: -; j_gene: TRBJ1-1
CDR3aa: CASSPNLGDTNTEAFF; CDR3nt: TGTGCCAGCAGCCCGAACCTGGGGGACACGAACACTGAAGCTTTCTTT; abundance: -; v_gene: TRBV4-2; d_gene: -; j_gene: TRBJ1-1
CDR3aa: CASRPSGRVYYEQYF; CDR3nt: TGTGCCAGCAGGCCTAGCGGGAGGGTTTACTACGAGCAGTACTTC; abundance: few; v_gene: TRBV12-3/TRBV12-4; d_gene: TRBD2; j_gene: TRBJ2-7
CDR3aa: CASSLDRYNQPQHF; CDR3nt: TGTGCCAGCAGTCTGGACAGGTACAATCAGCCCCAGCATTTT; abundance: many; v_gene: TRBV6-1; d_gene: TRBD1; j_gene: TRBJ1-5
CDR3aa: CASSQVRGQPQHF; CDR3nt: TGCGCCAGCAGCCAAGTCCGCGGTCAGCCCCAGCATTTT; abundance: many; v_gene: TRBV4-1; d_gene: -; j_gene: TRBJ1-5
CDR3aa: CSEWLGNNEQFF; CDR3nt: TGCAGTGAGTGGTTGGGGAACAATGAGCAGTTCTTC; abundance: -; v_gene: TRBV20-1; d_gene: -; j_gene: TRBJ2-1
CDR3aa: CASSYGGDGELFF; CDR3nt: TGTGCCAGCAGTTATGGGGGAGACGGGGAGCTGTTTTTT; abundance: -; v_gene: TRBV6-5; d_gene: -; j_gene: TRBJ2-2
CDR3aa: CSVGAASTDTQYF; CDR3nt: TGCAGCGTTGGGGCAGCTAGCACAGATACGCAGTATTTT; abundance: many; v_gene: TRBV29-1; d_gene: -; j_gene: TRBJ2-3
CDR3aa: CASSYTGDAYNEQFF; CDR3nt: TGCGCCAGCAGCTACACAGGGGACGCTTACAATGAGCAGTTCTTC; abundance: -; v_gene: TRBV5-1; d_gene: TRBD1; j_gene: TRBJ2-1
CDR3aa: CASSHHRAPLDEQYF; CDR3nt: TGTGCCAGCAGCCATCATAGGGCCCCTCTCGACGAGCAGTACTTC; abundance: -; v_gene: TRBV14; d_gene: -; j_gene: TRBJ2-7
CDR3aa: CASGPIAFF; CDR3nt: TGTGCCAGTGGACCAATAGCTTTCTTT; abundance: many; v_gene: TRBV19; d_gene: -; j_gene: TRBJ1-1
CDR3aa: CSARDPFGNSPLHF; CDR3nt: TGCAGTGCTAGAGACCCTTTCGGGAATTCACCCCTCCACTTT; abundance: -; v_gene: TRBV20-1; d_gene: -; j_gene: TRBJ1-6